The 3 T cell receptor beta chains in this list originate from one sample, sequenced in a study of identical twins. TCRdb ran MiXCR on the 5' RACE reads and lists one entry per CDR3 protein. The table shows some 100,000 distinct CDR3 sequences, with 4.5% to 6.5% occurring only once. Sequenced input: memory T cells sorted from blood. The receptors were gathered from a woman aged 45 to 65 in good health.

This clonotype was recorded only once. This may be a read error: a much more frequent sequence differs by one nucleotide. This CDR3 is missing its conserved last phenylalanine or tryptophan, likely due to a read error. The gene calls are TRBV20-1 and TRBJ2-2; 12 bases agree with TRBD1. The J segment lost 6 bases and the V segment lost 3 bases, leaving 11 bases of the junction unmatched. The CDR3 contains 17 residues. In germline, CDR1 is DFQATT, CDR2 SNEGSKA (reference sequence). The CDR3 DNA follows: TGCAGTGCTAGCGCCGCACGGGACAGGGGGCGATCCGGGGAGCTGTTTTCT. It encodes CSASAARDRGRSGELFS.

The sample holds a few counts of this clonotype. The chain recombines TRBV7-9 with TRBJ1-5; 9 bases match TRBD1. J was trimmed by 3 bases and V by 5 bases; bases with no gene match: 5. The V gene's germline CDR1 is SEHNR and CDR2 FQNEAQ (reference sequence). The CDR3 spans 15 residues. CDR3 DNA: TGTGCCAGCAGCCCGGGACAGGGCCCCAATCAGCCCCAGCATTTT. It codes for CASSPGQGPNQPQHF.

This clonotype has only a few counts. The chain combines TRBV5-6 with TRBJ2-3, with 12 positions matching TRBD2. The germline CDR1 and CDR2 sequences are SGHDT and YYEEEE. CDR3 size: 18 residues. After removal of 4 bases from V and 3 bases from J, the junction contained 12 bases not matched to a gene. The CDR3 DNA reads TGTGCCAGCAGCCCGACTAGCGGGAGCAGGAACACGACAGATACGCAGTATTTT. It specifies CASSPTSGSRNTTDTQYF.